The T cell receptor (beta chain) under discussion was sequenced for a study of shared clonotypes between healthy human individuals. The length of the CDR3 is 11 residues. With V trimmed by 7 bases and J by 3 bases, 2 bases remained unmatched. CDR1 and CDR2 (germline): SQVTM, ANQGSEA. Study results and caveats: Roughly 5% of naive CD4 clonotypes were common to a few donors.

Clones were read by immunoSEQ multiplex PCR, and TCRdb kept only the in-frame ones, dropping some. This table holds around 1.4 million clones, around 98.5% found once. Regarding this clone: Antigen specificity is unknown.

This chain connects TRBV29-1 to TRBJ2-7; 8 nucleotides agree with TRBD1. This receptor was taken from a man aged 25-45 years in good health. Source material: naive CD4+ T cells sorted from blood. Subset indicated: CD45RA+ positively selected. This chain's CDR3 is CSGGQGYEQYF. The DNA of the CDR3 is TGCAGCGGAGGACAGGGCTACGAGCAGTACTTC.